Listed below are T cell receptor beta chains from one sample, sequenced in a study of Ad26.COV2.S vaccination and SARS-CoV-2 variants. Profiled with immunoSEQ multiplex PCR; TCRdb holds only in-frame clones, not every one. Of just over 350,000 clones listed, approximately 90% are singletons. Sequences were derived from peripheral blood, sampled after recovery from COVID-19. Source of these receptors: a human donor who had recovered from COVID-19. The CDR3 runs from the conserved cysteine through the conserved F or W. Each record gives: clone size, J gene, D gene, V gene, CDR3 protein, CDR3 DNA. A D gene is named only where the DNA matches it firmly. Expanded clones get a size class; other rows say once, few or many, or leave the size out.

once	TRBJ2-5	NA	TRBV7-9	CASSLQGKETQYF	TGTGCCAGCAGCTTGCAGGGGAAAGAGACCCAGTACTTC
NA	TRBJ1-2	TRBD1	TRBV4-3	CASSQEPGQLYGYTF	TGCGCCAGCAGCCAAGAACCGGGACAGCTCTATGGCTACACCTTC
once	TRBJ2-5	NA	TRBV10-3	CAITPTVVTQYF	TGTGCCATCACTCCTACCGTCGTGACCCAGTACTTC
NA	TRBJ2-3	NA	TRBV10-3	CATLDGASPATDTQYF	TGTGCCACCCTCGACGGAGCGAGCCCTGCGACAGATACGCAGTATTTT
NA	TRBJ2-2	TRBD2	TRBV5-4	CASSFPGLADTGELFF	TGTGCCAGCAGCTTCCCGGGACTAGCGGACACCGGGGAGCTGTTTTTT
NA	TRBJ1-2	NA	TRBV5-1	CASSLDRDYGYTF	TGCGCCAGCAGCTTGGACAGGGATTATGGCTACACCTTC
NA	TRBJ2-3	NA	TRBV2	CASSEPSGSTDTQYF	TGTGCCAGCAGTGAACCCAGCGGCTCCACAGATACGCAGTATTTT
NA	TRBJ2-7	NA	TRBV5-6	CASSGYTFSYEQYF	TGTGCCAGCAGCGGTTACACCTTTTCCTACGAGCAGTACTTC
NA	TRBJ2-3	NA	TRBV10-3	CAISEDPGGTDTQYF	TGTGCCATCAGTGAGGACCCAGGCGGCACAGATACGCAGTATTTT
NA	TRBJ1-1	NA	TRBV2	CASRFLKLNTEAFF	TGTGCCAGCAGGTTTTTGAAACTGAACACTGAAGCTTTCTTT
NA	TRBJ1-3	TRBD1	TRBV7-3	CASSLNRGSGNTIYF	TGTGCCAGCAGCTTAAACAGGGGTTCTGGAAACACCATATATTTT
NA	TRBJ1-2	TRBD1	TRBV5-1	CASSPETGNYGYTF	TGCGCCAGCAGCCCCGAGACAGGGAACTATGGCTACACCTTC
NA	TRBJ2-7	NA	TRBV7-2	CASRLADVSYEQYF	TGTGCCAGCCGCCTTGCAGACGTATCCTACGAGCAGTACTTC
NA	TRBJ1-4	NA	TRBV11-2	CASSERQQPNEKLFF	TGTGCCAGCAGCGAACGACAGCAACCCAATGAAAAACTGTTTTTT
NA	TRBJ2-1	NA	TRBV10-2	CASNVPEQFF	TGCGCCAGCAATGTCCCTGAGCAGTTCTTC
once	TRBJ1-1	NA	TRBV18	CASSPGRDTEAFF	TGTGCCAGCTCACCAGGGCGGGACACTGAAGCTTTCTTT
NA	TRBJ2-2	NA	TRBV18	CASSPQSDAGELFF	TGTGCCAGCTCACCACAGAGCGACGCCGGGGAGCTGTTTTTT
NA	TRBJ1-2	NA	TRBV6-1	CASSESGSYGYTF	TGTGCCAGCAGTGAAAGCGGTTCTTACGGCTACACCTTC
NA	TRBJ1-1	TRBD1	TRBV6-5	CASTLRDRAAFF	TGTGCCAGCACCCTGAGAGACAGGGCAGCTTTCTTT
NA	TRBJ1-1	NA	TRBV12-3/TRBV12-4	CASRLGEFTEAFF	TGTGCCAGCAGACTAGGAGAGTTCACTGAAGCTTTCTTT
NA	TRBJ2-7	TRBD2	TRBV10-3	CAISDPGGEQYF	TGTGCCATCAGTGACCCGGGGGGCGAGCAGTACTTC
NA	TRBJ1-1	NA	TRBV19	CASSYRENTEAFF	TGTGCCAGTAGTTACAGGGAAAACACTGAAGCTTTCTTT
NA	TRBJ1-1	NA	TRBV5-1	CASSLVGGDTEAFF	TGCGCCAGCAGCTTGGTAGGGGGAGACACTGAAGCTTTCTTT
NA	TRBJ2-1	NA	TRBV19	CASSSTYEGYNEQFF	TGTGCCAGTAGTTCGACCTACGAGGGGTACAATGAGCAGTTCTTC
once	TRBJ2-7	TRBD1	TRBV19	CASSPGQGRGAYEQYF	TGTGCCAGTAGCCCGGGACAGGGGAGGGGTGCCTACGAGCAGTACTTC
NA	TRBJ2-1	TRBD2	TRBV11-2	CASSAGLAVSEQFF	TGTGCCAGCAGCGCTGGACTAGCGGTGAGTGAGCAGTTCTTC
NA	TRBJ2-7	TRBD2	TRBV6-6	CASSYTGTSAYEQYF	TGTGCCAGCAGTTACACTGGGACTAGCGCGTACGAGCAGTACTTC
NA	TRBJ2-1	NA	TRBV6-5	CASSYSAGSEQFF	TGTGCCAGCAGTTACTCCGCGGGCTCTGAGCAGTTCTTC
NA	TRBJ2-7	TRBD1	TRBV9	CASSGTGPTFSEQYF	TGTGCCAGCAGCGGGACAGGACCAACCTTTAGCGAGCAGTACTTC
NA	TRBJ1-2	NA	TRBV13	CASIEAGVYGYTF	TGTGCCAGCATCGAAGCGGGGGTCTATGGCTACACCTTC
NA	TRBJ2-7	NA	TRBV2	CASSEALLGAAGLYEQYF	TGTGCCAGCAGTGAAGCGCTTCTTGGGGCTGCAGGACTCTACGAGCAGTACTTC
NA	TRBJ1-4	TRBD1	TRBV9	CASSPRDRGGTNEKLFF	TGTGCCAGCAGCCCCCGGGACAGGGGAGGCACTAATGAAAAACTGTTTTTT
NA	TRBJ1-2	TRBD1	TRBV10-3	CAISERQGAMNYGYTF	TGTGCCATCAGTGAGAGACAGGGGGCAATGAACTATGGCTACACCTTC
NA	TRBJ1-5	NA	TRBV27	CASSLVPDSNQPQHF	TGTGCCAGCAGTTTAGTTCCGGATAGCAATCAGCCCCAGCATTTT
NA	TRBJ1-6	NA	TRBV12-3/TRBV12-4	CASSGPINSPLHF	TGTGCCAGCAGTGGGCCCATTAATTCACCCCTCCACTTT
NA	TRBJ1-2	TRBD1	TRBV2	CASSGRGSIYGYTF	TGTGCCAGCAGTGGCAGGGGGAGCATCTATGGCTACACCTTC
NA	TRBJ2-3	TRBD2	TRBV24-1	CATSDPGSGGSTDTQYF	TGTGCCACCAGTGATCCGGGGAGCGGGGGGAGCACAGATACGCAGTATTTT
NA	TRBJ1-1	NA	TRBV23-1	CASSLRQNKPLRNRGIEAFF	TGCGCCAGCAGTCTTAGGCAGAACAAGCCCCTTCGTAATCGGGGTATTGAAGCTTTCTTT
once	TRBJ1-2	TRBD1	TRBV4-3	CASSQDGQGDYGYTF	TGCGCCAGCAGCCAAGATGGGCAGGGGGACTATGGCTACACCTTC
NA	TRBJ1-2	NA	TRBV19	CASRVSAGNYGYTF	TGTGCCAGTAGGGTCAGCGCAGGTAACTATGGCTACACCTTC
NA	TRBJ2-1	NA	TRBV6-1	CAVGSGNEQFF	TGTGCCGTGGGGTCTGGTAATGAGCAGTTCTTC
NA	TRBJ2-1	NA	TRBV4-1	CASSQEFSQGSSYNEQFF	TGCGCCAGCAGCCAAGAGTTCAGTCAGGGAAGCTCCTACAATGAGCAGTTCTTC
NA	TRBJ2-1	TRBD1	TRBV6-5	CASSSKPGQGLDEQFF	TGTGCCAGCAGTTCAAAGCCGGGACAGGGATTAGATGAGCAGTTCTTC
NA	TRBJ2-5	NA	TRBV7-9	CASSFPGRGQTQYF	TGTGCCAGCAGCTTTCCGGGACGAGGGCAGACCCAGTACTTC
NA	TRBJ1-6	NA	TRBV27	CASQPIAGLNNSPLHF	TGTGCCAGCCAACCCATTGCAGGGCTGAATAATTCACCCCTCCACTTT
NA	TRBJ2-7	NA	TRBV9	CASSNGRGDYEQYF	TGTGCCAGCAGCAACGGGCGTGGGGACTACGAGCAGTACTTC
NA	TRBJ2-5	NA	TRBV13	CASSPTASQETQYF	TGTGCCAGCAGCCCAACAGCCTCCCAAGAGACCCAGTACTTC
NA	TRBJ2-2	NA	TRBV3-1/TRBV3-2	CASSQDLSGELFF	TGTGCCAGCAGCCAAGACCTTAGCGGGGAGCTGTTTTTT
few	TRBJ1-5	TRBD1	TRBV2	CASRPWDRGLDQPQHF	TGTGCCAGCAGGCCCTGGGACAGGGGGCTTGATCAGCCCCAGCATTTT
NA	TRBJ1-2	NA	TRBV4-1	CASSQPTGTNYGYTF	TGCGCCAGCAGCCAACCCACCGGGACGAACTATGGCTACACCTTC
NA	TRBJ2-5	TRBD2	TRBV10-3	CAISEGLAAPQETQYF	TGTGCCATCAGTGAGGGACTAGCGGCGCCGCAAGAGACCCAGTACTTC
NA	TRBJ1-1	NA	TRBV25-1	CASMRMANEAFF	TGTGCCAGCATGCGGATGGCTAATGAAGCTTTCTTT
NA	TRBJ1-2	NA	TRBV5-4	CASSFPRNDGYTF	TGTGCCAGCAGCTTTCCCCGGAACGATGGCTACACCTTC